This TCR beta chain was recorded in a study of early T cells in non-severe SARS-CoV-2 infection. In its sample, this clonotype was seen many times. The V gene lost 4 bases and the J gene lost 3 bases, with 16 bases spanning the gap. From germline, CDR1 is LNHDA and CDR2 SQIVND (reference sequence). The CDR3 runs 16 residues. TCRdb recomputed calls from the 5' RACE reads with MiXCR, one row per CDR3 protein. The data show 60,000 to 80,000 distinct CDR3 sequences, with 12% seen just once and roughly 3.9% held by the top ten. The sequenced sample consisted of whole blood. This clonotype was obtained from an adult who was a healthcare worker with PCR-confirmed SARS-CoV-2 infection or an uninfected control (not recorded which). V usage is TRBV19 and J usage is TRBJ1-5; tentative D call: TRBD1 (6 bases). Here the CDR3 reads CASSTLYGGVNQPQHF. The CDR3 DNA sequence: TGTGCCAGTAGTACCCTATACGGGGGCGTCAATCAGCCCCAGCATTTT.